The clone carrying this TCR beta chain was observed a few times. Other DNA sequences in the sample encode the same CDR3. The entry originates in a study of beta chain features in type 1 diabetes. It was one heparinised blood draw, averaging about 120 mL, that each donor gave. CDR3 length equals 13 residues. After removal of 3 bases from V and 5 bases from J, the junction contained 3 bases not matched to a gene. Per germline, CDR1 KGHSH and CDR2 LQKENI. Sequenced material consisted of expressed TCRB transcripts (all of the isolated RNA was reverse transcribed). Produced via immunoSEQ multiplex PCR; TCRdb's table is partial and in-frame only. The sample has 300,000 to 400,000 clones, 6.5% to 10% seen once; the top ten hold less than 0.5%.

The chain links TRBV18 to TRBJ2-5; 7 bases match TRBD1. Specimen: central memory CD4+ T cells from blood. The TCR comes from a woman aged 18-30 years in good health. For the CDR3, the DNA is TGTGCCAGCTCACCGACGACAGGGGAGACCCAGTACTTC. Translation: CASSPTTGETQYF.